The clone carrying this TCR beta chain was recorded a few times. Its antigen is unknown. This sample was included in a study of radiation and T cells in renal cell carcinoma. Study findings and constraints: In blood, top tumor clones expanded by 2 weeks, shrinking by 4. Without pretreatment biopsies, baseline tumor clonotype presence was undetermined.

This sample's time point: blood 4 weeks post-SBRT, at nephrectomy. Treatment reported: 15 Gy SBRT to primary tumor, nephrectomy 4 weeks later. Nephrectomy followed 15 Gy stereotactic body radiation by 4 weeks. Blood was sampled at baseline, 2 weeks and 4 weeks after SBRT. Profiling relied on immunoSEQ multiplex PCR, and the TCRdb table lists in-frame clones only, not all of them. The table records under 200,000 clones, 88% of them present only once. CDR3 size: 16 residues. The V gene lost 4 bases and the J gene lost 0 bases, with 17 bases spanning the gap. Germline loops: CDR1 SGHNT, CDR2 YYREEE (reference sequence).

The receptor was isolated from a woman aged 45-60 years with renal cell carcinoma. The rearrangement links TRBV5-4 to TRBJ2-7; D tentatively reads TRBD1 or TRBD2 (5 bases each). The sample in question was blood, obtained from a patient whose treatment included radiotherapy and nephrectomy. The CDR3 nucleotides read TGTGCCAGCAGCCCCAACTCCGGGACGGTCTCCTACGAGCAGTACTTC. Protein product: CASSPNSGTVSYEQYF. The full variable domain, its missing parts supplied by reference TRBV5-4 and TRBJ2-7, is ETGVTQSPTHLIKTRGQQVTLRCSSQSGHNTVSWYQQALGQGPQFIFQYYREEENGRGNFPPRFSGLQFPNYSSELNVNALELDDSALYLCASSPNSGTVSYEQYFGPGTRLTVT.